The 2 T cell receptor beta chains listed next were all sequenced from one sample in a study of T cells in localized non-small cell lung cancer. TCRdb's table, derived via immunoSEQ multiplex PCR, lists solely in-frame clones and lacks some. The sample carries around 30,000 clones, roughly 94% recorded once. The sequencing here drew on peripheral blood, taken before any cancer treatment. These receptors were taken from a woman aged 35 to 69 with stage I lung adenocarcinoma.

V gene TRBV6-5 combines with J gene TRBJ1-1; no reliable D call. Germline CDR1 and CDR2: MNHEY and SVGAGI. The CDR3 extends over 13 amino acids. The V and J ends lost 2 bases and 2 bases respectively, with 6 bases between them. CDR3: CASSYEANTEAFF. As DNA, the CDR3 is TGTGCCAGCAGTTACGAGGCCAACACTGAAGCTTTCTTT.

V is TRBV6-1 and J is TRBJ1-5; 8 bases agree with TRBD1. The J segment lost 4 bases and the V segment lost 6 bases, leaving 2 bases of the junction unmatched. This CDR3 region has 13 residues. Per germline, CDR1 MNHNS and CDR2 SASEGT. CDR3 sequence: CASRGTGNQPQHF. The CDR3 coding sequence is TGTGCCAGCAGGGGGACAGGTAATCAGCCCCAGCATTTT.